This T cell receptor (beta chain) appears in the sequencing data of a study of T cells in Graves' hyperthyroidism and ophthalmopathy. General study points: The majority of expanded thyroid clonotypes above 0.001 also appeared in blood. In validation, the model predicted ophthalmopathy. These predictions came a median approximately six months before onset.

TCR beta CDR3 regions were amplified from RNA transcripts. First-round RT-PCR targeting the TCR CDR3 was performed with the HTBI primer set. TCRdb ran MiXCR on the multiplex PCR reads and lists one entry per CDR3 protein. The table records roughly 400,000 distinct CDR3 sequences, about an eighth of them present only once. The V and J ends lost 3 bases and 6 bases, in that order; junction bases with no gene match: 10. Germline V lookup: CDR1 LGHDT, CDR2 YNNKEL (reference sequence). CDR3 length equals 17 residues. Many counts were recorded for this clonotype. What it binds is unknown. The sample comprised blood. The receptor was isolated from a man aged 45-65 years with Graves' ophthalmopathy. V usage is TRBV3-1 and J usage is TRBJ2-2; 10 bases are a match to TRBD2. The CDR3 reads CASSHRSGRGLAGELFF. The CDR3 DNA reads TGTGCCAGCAGCCATCGCAGCGGGAGGGGACTGGCCGGGGAGCTGTTTTTT.